These 15 T cell receptor beta chains were sequenced from one sample in a study of shared clonotypes between healthy human individuals. Generated by immunoSEQ multiplex PCR, the TCRdb table keeps only in-frame clones and is missing some. Among about 2.1 million clones listed, 85% to 95% were seen once. Cells designated naive CD8 were CD45RO-negative and were positively selected for CCR7, with terminally differentiated effector memory CD45RA+ cells excluded. Sequencing was performed on naive CD8+ T cells from PBMCs. These receptors all stem from a man in his late teens or twenties in good health. Some clones in this sample may be carry-over from other donors' samples.

The chain combines TRBV28 with TRBJ2-5, with 7 bases aligning to TRBD1. J gave up 1 base and V 4 bases, and 9 bases lay outside the gene matches. The germline V gene encodes CDR1 MDHEN and CDR2 SYDVKM. This CDR3 has 16 amino acids. CDR3 coding DNA: TGTGCCAGCAGTTGGTTGAGGGACAGCCCCCAAGAGACCCAGTACTTC. It specifies CASSWLRDSPQETQYF.

The rearrangement uses TRBV28 and TRBJ1-1, with 7 bases that match TRBD1. The CDR3 extends over 14 amino acids. CDR1 is MDHEN and CDR2 is SYDVKM in the germline V gene. After removal of 7 bases from V and 3 bases from J, the junction contained 8 bases not matched to a gene. The CDR3 DNA follows: TGTGCCAGCACTATTGACAGGGCTTACACTGAAGCTTTCTTT. Translation gives CASTIDRAYTEAFF.

The chain combines TRBV9 with TRBJ2-2; no clear D gene. The germline V and J ends were trimmed by 2 bases and 0 bases, with 8 bases remaining between them. The germline CDR1 and CDR2 sequences are SGDLS and YYNGEE. The CDR3 length is 15 residues. CDR3 region: CASSVASTNTGELFF. CDR3 bases: TGTGCCAGCAGCGTGGCCTCGACGAACACCGGGGAGCTGTTTTTT.

This clone has just one count. The chain joins TRBV13 to TRBJ1-1; 7 positions agree with TRBD1. Germline V CDR1 and CDR2: PRHDT, FYEKMQ (reference sequence). The CDR3 is 14 amino acids. The trim removed 5 bases at V and 1 base at J, leaving 4 bases unmatched. CDR3 sequence: CASSGGQTNTEAFF. The CDR3 coding sequence is TGTGCCAGCAGCGGGGGACAGACGAACACTGAAGCTTTCTTT. The variable domain in full, with the rest retrieved from reference TRBV13 and TRBJ1-1, is AAGVIQSPRHLIKEKRETATLKCYPIPRHDTVYWYQQGPGQDPQFLISFYEKMQSDKGSIPDRFSAQQFSDYHSELNMSSLELGDSALYFCASSGGQTNTEAFFGQGTRLTVV.

This clone appeared once. V is TRBV4-3 and J is TRBJ2-5, with a weak D call TRBD1 (6 bases). Trimming took off 4 bases at V and 5 bases at J, with 20 bases between the two ends. Germline V gene lookup returns CDR1 LGHNA and CDR2 YSLEER. The CDR3 loop spans 16 amino acids. CDR3 DNA sequence: TGCGCCAGCAGCCCTACCTGGGGCAGGGGAGAGGAGACCCAGTACTTC. Its protein is CASSPTWGRGEETQYF.

The rearrangement joins TRBV29-1 to TRBJ1-1, with D possibly TRBD1 on 6 matching bases. The V end was cut by 6 bases, the J end by 3 bases, with 20 bases between. The germline gives CDR1 SQVTM, CDR2 ANQGSEA. This CDR3 has 15 amino acids. The DNA of the CDR3 is TGCAGCGTCGGGGGTGGTGACAGGCGGGACACTGAAGCTTTCTTT. It yields the protein CSVGGGDRRDTEAFF.

CDR3 in amino acids: CASGYTGGTDTQYF. The CDR3 nucleotides read TGTGCTAGTGGTTATACAGGGGGCACAGATACGCAGTATTTT. The chain uses TRBV12-5 and TRBJ2-3; TRBD1 matches 7 bases. The V segment lost 4 bases and the J segment 1 base; nucleotides outside the gene matches: 2. The CDR3 is 14 amino acids. CDR1 is LGHNT and CDR2 is FRNRAP in the germline V gene.

The V call is TRBV7-9, the J call TRBJ2-7, with TRBD2 as a possible D gene (6 bases). This CDR3 spans 14 amino acids. The V end was cut by 3 bases, the J end by 2 bases, with 11 bases between. CDR1 and CDR2 from the germline V gene are SEHNR and FQNEAQ (reference sequence). The CDR3 bases are TGTGCCAGCAGCTTTAGCGGTGCGACCTACGAGCAGTACTTC. It yields the protein CASSFSGATYEQYF. Filled out from reference TRBV7-9 and TRBJ2-7, the complete variable domain reads DTGVSQNPRHKITKRGQNVTFRCDPISEHNRLYWYRQTLGQGPEFLTYFQNEAQLEKSRLLSDRFSAERPKGSFSTLEIQRTEQGDSAMYLCASSFSGATYEQYFGPGTRLTVT.

The chain carries TRBV27 and TRBJ1-2, with D possibly being TRBD1 (6 bases). Germline V lookup: CDR1 MNHEY, CDR2 SMNVEV (reference sequence). The CDR3 spans 16 residues. Trimming pared 5 bases from V and 0 bases from J, leaving 16 bases between. CDR3: CASSRKGERANYGYTF. DNA of the CDR3: TGTGCCAGCAGTCGGAAGGGGGAAAGAGCTAACTATGGCTACACCTTC.

The chain is built from TRBV6-1 and TRBJ2-6; D is unresolved. This CDR3 is built from 16 residues. CDR1 is MNHNS, CDR2 SASEGT, per germline. Trimming took off 4 bases at V and 4 bases at J, with 14 bases between the two ends. The CDR3 here is CASSGPPMGGANVLTF. DNA of the CDR3: TGTGCCAGCAGTGGTCCCCCCATGGGAGGGGCCAACGTCCTGACTTTC.

The rearrangement uses TRBV5-1 and TRBJ2-3; no clear D. Trimming left V 1 base short and J 3 bases short, with 12 bases between. This CDR3 is built from 15 residues. Germline V gene data show CDR1 as SGHRS and CDR2 as YFSETQ. The CDR3: CASSLTDKGTDTQYF. The CDR3 coding sequence is TGCGCCAGCAGCTTGACGGATAAAGGAACAGATACGCAGTATTTT. The whole variable domain, remainder taken from reference TRBV5-1 and TRBJ2-3, is KAGVTQTPRYLIKTRGQQVTLSCSPISGHRSVSWYQQTPGQGLQFLFEYFSETQRNKGNFPGRFSGRQFSNSRSEMNVSTLELGDSALYLCASSLTDKGTDTQYFGPGTRLTVL.

V is TRBV7-9 and J is TRBJ2-1; 11 positions match TRBD2. This CDR3 has 16 amino acids. In germline, CDR1 is SEHNR, CDR2 FQNEAQ (reference sequence). J lost 0 bases, V lost 5 bases, and 3 bases had no gene match. DNA of the CDR3: TGTGCCAGCAGCGACACTAGCGGGAGCTCCTACAATGAGCAGTTCTTC. Encoded protein: CASSDTSGSSYNEQFF.

This chain links TRBV4-3 with TRBJ2-7; the D is unclear. The CDR3 totals 13 residues. Trimming took off 1 base at V and 3 bases at J, with 7 bases between the two ends. Germline V gene data show CDR1 as LGHNA and CDR2 as YSLEER. The CDR3 DNA reads TGCGCCAGCAGCCAAGCGGCTAGCTACGAGCAGTACTTC. It translates to CASSQAASYEQYF.

The chain recombines TRBV6-6 with TRBJ2-6; D may be TRBD1 or TRBD2 (5 bases each). Trimming cost V 6 bases and J 16 bases, with 13 bases left between them. Looked up from germline, CDR1 is MNHNY and CDR2 is SVGAGI (reference sequence). This CDR3 spans 11 amino acids. This CDR3 is CASSYGDLLTF. CDR3 coding DNA: TGTGCCAGCAGCTACGGGGACCTACTGACTTTC.

The rearrangement joins TRBV5-8 to TRBJ2-3; D gene unclear. The CDR3 sequence is 12 residues long. V lost 2 bases, J lost 2 bases, and 3 bases lay in between. Germline CDR1 reads SGHTS; CDR2 reads YDEGEE. The CDR3 region is CASSFSTDTQYF. Written as DNA, the CDR3 is TGTGCCAGCAGCTTTTCCACAGATACGCAGTATTTT.